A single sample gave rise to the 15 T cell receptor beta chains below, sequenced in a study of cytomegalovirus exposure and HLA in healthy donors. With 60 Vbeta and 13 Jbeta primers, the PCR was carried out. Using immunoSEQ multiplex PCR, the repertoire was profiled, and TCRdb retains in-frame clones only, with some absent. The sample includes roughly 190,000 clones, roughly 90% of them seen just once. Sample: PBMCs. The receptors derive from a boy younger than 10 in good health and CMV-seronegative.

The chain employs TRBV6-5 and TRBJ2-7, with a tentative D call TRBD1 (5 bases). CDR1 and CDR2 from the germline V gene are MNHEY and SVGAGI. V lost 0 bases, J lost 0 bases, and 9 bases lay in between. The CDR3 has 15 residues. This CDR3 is CASSYSAGYSYEQYF. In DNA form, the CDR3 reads TGTGCCAGCAGTTACTCGGCAGGGTACTCCTACGAGCAGTACTTC.

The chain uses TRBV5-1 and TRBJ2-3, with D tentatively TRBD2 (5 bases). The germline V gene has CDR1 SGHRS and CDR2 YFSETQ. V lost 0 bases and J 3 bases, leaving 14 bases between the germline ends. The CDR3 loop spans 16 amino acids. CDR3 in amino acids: CASSLDPRRVTDTQYF. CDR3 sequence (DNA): TGCGCCAGCAGCTTGGACCCGAGGCGGGTAACAGATACGCAGTATTTT.

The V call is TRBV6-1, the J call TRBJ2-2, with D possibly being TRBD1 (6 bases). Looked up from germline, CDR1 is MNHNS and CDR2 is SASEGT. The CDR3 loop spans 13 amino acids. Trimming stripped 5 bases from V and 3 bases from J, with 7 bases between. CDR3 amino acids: CASSRTDTGELFF. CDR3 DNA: TGTGCCAGCAGTAGGACAGACACCGGGGAGCTGTTTTTT.

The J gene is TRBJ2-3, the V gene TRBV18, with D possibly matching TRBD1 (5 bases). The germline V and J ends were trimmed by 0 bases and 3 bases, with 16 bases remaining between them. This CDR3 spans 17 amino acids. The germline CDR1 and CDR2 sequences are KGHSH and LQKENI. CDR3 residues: CASSPPLETVVTDTQYF. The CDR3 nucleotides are TGTGCCAGCTCACCACCGCTGGAGACAGTAGTGACAGATACGCAGTATTTT. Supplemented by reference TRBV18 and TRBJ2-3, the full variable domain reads NAGVMQNPRHLVRRRGQEARLRCSPMKGHSHVYWYRQLPEEGLKFMVYLQKENIIDESGMPKERFSAEFPKEGPSILRIQQVVRGDSAAYFCASSPPLETVVTDTQYFGPGTRLTVL.

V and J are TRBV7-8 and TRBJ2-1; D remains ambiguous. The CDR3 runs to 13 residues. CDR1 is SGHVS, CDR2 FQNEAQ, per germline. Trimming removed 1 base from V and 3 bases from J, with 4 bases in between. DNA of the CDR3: TGTGCCAGCAGCTTAGGTAGCTACAATGAGCAGTTCTTC. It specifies CASSLGSYNEQFF.

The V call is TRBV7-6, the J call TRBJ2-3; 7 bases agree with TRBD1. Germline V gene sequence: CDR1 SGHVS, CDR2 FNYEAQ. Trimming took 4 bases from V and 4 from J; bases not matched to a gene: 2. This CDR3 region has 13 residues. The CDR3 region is CASSSQGPDTQYF. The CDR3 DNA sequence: TGTGCCAGCAGCTCACAGGGGCCAGATACGCAGTATTTT.

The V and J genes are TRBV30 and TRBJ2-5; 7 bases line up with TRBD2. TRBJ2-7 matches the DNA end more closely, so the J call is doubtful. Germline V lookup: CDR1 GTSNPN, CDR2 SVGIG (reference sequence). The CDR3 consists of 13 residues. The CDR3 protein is CAWSVGGVHEQYF. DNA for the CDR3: TGTGCCTGGAGTGTGGGGGGGGTGCACGAGCAGTACTTC.

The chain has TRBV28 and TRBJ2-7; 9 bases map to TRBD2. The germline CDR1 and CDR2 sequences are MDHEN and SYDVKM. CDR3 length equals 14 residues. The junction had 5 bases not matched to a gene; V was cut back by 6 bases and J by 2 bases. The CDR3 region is CASRSGLAAYEQYF. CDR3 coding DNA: TGTGCCAGCAGATCGGGACTAGCAGCCTACGAGCAGTACTTC.

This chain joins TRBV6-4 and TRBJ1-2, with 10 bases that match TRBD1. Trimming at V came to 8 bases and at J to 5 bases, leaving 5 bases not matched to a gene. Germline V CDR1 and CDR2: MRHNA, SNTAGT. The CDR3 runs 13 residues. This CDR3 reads CASRQGAGYGYTF. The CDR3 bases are TGTGCCAGCCGACAGGGGGCTGGATATGGCTACACCTTC.

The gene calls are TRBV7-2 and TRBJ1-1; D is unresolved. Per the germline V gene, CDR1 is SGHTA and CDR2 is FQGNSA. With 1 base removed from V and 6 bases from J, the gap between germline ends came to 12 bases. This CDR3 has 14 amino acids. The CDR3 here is CASSLVAGSSEAFF. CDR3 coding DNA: TGTGCCAGCAGCTTAGTGGCGGGCAGTTCTGAAGCTTTCTTT.

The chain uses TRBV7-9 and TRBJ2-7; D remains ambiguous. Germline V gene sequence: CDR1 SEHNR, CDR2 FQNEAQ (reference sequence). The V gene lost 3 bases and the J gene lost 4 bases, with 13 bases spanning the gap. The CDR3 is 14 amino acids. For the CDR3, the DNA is TGTGCCAGCAGCTTCTCTGTTGAGCGTTACGAGCAGTACTTC. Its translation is CASSFSVERYEQYF.

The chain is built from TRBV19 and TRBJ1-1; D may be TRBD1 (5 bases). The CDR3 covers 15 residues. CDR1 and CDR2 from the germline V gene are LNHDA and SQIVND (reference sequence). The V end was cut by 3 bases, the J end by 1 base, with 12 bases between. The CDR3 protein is CASSIQQARNTEAFF. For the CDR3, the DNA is TGTGCCAGTAGTATTCAACAGGCAAGGAACACTGAAGCTTTCTTT.

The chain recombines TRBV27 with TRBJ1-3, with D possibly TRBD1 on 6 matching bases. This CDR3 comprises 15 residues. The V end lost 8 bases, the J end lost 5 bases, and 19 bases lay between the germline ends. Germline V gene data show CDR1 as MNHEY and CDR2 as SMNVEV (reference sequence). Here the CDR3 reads CASGPTGLIRNTIYF. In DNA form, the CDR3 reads TGTGCCAGCGGACCTACAGGGTTGATTAGAAACACCATATATTTT.

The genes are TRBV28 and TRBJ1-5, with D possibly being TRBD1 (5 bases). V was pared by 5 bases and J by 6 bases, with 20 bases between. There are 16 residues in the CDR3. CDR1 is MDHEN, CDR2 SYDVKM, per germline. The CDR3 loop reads CASSLLGVGVGQPQHF. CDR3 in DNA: TGTGCCAGCAGTCTACTGGGCGTAGGGGTGGGTCAGCCCCAGCATTTT.

The DNA for the CDR3 is TGCGCCAGCAGCTTACAGGGTGAATACGAGCAGTACTTC. It codes for CASSLQGEYEQYF. The chain couples TRBV5-1 to TRBJ2-5; the D gene is possibly TRBD1 (6 bases). The J call may be faulty, since TRBJ2-7 better matches the DNA end. The CDR3 spans 13 residues. Germline loops: CDR1 SGHRS, CDR2 YFSETQ.